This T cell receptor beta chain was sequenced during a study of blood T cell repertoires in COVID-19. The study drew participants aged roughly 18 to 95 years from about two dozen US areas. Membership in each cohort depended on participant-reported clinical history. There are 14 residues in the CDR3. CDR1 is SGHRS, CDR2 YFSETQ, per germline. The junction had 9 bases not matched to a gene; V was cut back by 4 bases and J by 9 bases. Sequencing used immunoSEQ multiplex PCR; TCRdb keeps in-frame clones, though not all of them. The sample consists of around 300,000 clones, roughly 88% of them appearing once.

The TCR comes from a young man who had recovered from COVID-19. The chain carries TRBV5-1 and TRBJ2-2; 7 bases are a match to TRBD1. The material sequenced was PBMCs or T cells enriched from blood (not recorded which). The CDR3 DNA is TGCGCCAGCAGCGGGCGACAGGGCGAAAGGGAGCTGTTTTTT. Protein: CASSGRQGERELFF.